This note documents a single T cell receptor beta chain sequence. Clinical history as reported by participants underpinned cohort assignment. The assay was immunoSEQ multiplex PCR, and TCRdb's table has in-frame clones only and misses some. The sample holds 350,000 to 400,000 clones; 80% to 90% are singletons and the top ten take around 1%. This entry comes from a study of blood T cell repertoires in COVID-19. From germline, CDR1 is MGHDK and CDR2 SYGVNS. The V and J ends lost 7 bases and 5 bases, in that order; junction bases with no gene match: 6. This CDR3 region has 15 residues. The V call is TRBV25-1, the J call TRBJ1-6; the match to TRBD1 covers 9 bases. The receptor was isolated from a young man who had recovered from COVID-19. The sample comprised PBMCs or T cells enriched from blood (not recorded which). CDR3 coding DNA: TGTGCCAGCATTCCCGGGACAGGGAATAATTCACCCCTCCACTTT. Residues: CASIPGTGNNSPLHF.